This T cell receptor beta chain was documented in a study of CD8+ T cells in alopecia areata. Overall study: Oral tofacitinib (5 to 10 mg twice daily) was administered to treated patients.

Extracted RNA was reverse transcribed into cDNA, the sequencing template. Some clones are missing from TCRdb's copy, which holds only in-frame ones; the method was immunoSEQ multiplex PCR. This sample has tens of thousands of clones, with around 96% found just once. The V and J ends lost 5 bases and 7 bases respectively, with 18 bases between them. The V gene's germline CDR1 is SNHLY and CDR2 FYNNEI. The CDR3 runs 14 residues. The study's findings and limits: Especially in alopecia totalis/universalis, lesional scalp showed greater clonality than normal scalp did.

As for this clone: Its specificity is unknown.

The source material was CD8+ T cells sorted from blood, sampled at week 0. The rearrangement links TRBV2 to TRBJ2-7; D is undetermined. This TCR derives from a human donor with alopecia areata. The CDR3 protein is CASSWTQASREQYF. The CDR3 DNA sequence: TGTGCCAGCAGTTGGACCCAGGCGTCTAGGGAGCAGTACTTC.